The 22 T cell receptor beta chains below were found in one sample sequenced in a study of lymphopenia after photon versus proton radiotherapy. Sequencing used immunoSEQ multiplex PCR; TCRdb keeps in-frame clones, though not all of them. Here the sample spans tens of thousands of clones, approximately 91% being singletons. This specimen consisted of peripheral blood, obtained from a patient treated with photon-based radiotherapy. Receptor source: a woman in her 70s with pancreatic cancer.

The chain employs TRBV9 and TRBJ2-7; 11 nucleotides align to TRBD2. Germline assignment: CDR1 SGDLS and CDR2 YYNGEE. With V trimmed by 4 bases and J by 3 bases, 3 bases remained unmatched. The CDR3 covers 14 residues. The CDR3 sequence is CASSPGTSGYEQYF. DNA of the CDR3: TGTGCCAGCAGCCCCGGGACTAGCGGCTACGAGCAGTACTTC.

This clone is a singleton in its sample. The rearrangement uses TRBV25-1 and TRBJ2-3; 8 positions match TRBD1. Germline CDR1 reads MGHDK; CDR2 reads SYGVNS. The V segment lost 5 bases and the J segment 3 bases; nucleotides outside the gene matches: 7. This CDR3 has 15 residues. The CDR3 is CASSTGTGFTDTQYF. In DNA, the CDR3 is TGTGCCAGCAGTACCGGGACAGGCTTTACAGATACGCAGTATTTT.

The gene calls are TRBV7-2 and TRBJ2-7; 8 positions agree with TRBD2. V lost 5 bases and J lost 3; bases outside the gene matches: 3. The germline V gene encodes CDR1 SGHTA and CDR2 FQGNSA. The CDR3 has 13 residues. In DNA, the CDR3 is TGTGCCAGCAGCCGTACTAGCGGCTACGAGCAGTACTTC. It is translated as CASSRTSGYEQYF.

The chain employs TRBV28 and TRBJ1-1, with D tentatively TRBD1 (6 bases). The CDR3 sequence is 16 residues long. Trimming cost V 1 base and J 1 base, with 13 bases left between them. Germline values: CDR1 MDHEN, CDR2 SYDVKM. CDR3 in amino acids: CASSLYLRTENTEAFF. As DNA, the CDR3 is TGTGCCAGCAGTTTATATCTCCGGACAGAGAACACTGAAGCTTTCTTT.

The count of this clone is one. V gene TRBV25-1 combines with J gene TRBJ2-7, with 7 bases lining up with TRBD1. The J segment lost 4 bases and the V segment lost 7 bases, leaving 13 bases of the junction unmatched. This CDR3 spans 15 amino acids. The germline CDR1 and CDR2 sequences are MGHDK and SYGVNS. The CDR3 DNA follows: TGTGCCAGCAAACCGGGACAGAGTCCCTCGTACGAGCAGTACTTC. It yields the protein CASKPGQSPSYEQYF.

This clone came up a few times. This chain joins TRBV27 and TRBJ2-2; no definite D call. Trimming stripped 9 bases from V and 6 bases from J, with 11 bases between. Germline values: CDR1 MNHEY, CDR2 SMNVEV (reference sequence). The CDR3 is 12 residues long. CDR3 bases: TGTGCCAGTAAGCTTGTTCCCGGGGAGCTGTTTTTT. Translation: CASKLVPGELFF.

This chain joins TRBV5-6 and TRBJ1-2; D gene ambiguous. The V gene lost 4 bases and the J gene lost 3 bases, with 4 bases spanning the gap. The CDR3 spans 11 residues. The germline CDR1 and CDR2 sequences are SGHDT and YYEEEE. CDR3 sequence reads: CASSAYYGYTF. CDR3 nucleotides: TGTGCCAGCAGCGCATACTATGGCTACACCTTC. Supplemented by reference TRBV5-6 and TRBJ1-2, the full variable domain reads DAGVTQSPTHLIKTRGQQVTLRCSPKSGHDTVSWYQQALGQGPQFIFQYYEEEERQRGNFPDRFSGHQFPNYSSELNVNALLLGDSALYLCASSAYYGYTFGSGTRLTVV.

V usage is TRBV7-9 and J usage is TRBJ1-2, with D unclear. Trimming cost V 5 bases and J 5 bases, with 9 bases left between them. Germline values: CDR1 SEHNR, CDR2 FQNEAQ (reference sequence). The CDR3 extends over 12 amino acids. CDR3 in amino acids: CASSQGIYGYTF. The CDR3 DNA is TGTGCCAGCAGCCAAGGGATTTATGGCTACACCTTC.

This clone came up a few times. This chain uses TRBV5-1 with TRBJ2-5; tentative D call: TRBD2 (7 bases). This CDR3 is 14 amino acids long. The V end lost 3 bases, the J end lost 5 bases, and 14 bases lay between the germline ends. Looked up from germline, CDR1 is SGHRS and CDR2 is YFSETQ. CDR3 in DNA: TGCGCCAGCAGCTCCGGACTAGACAGGGAGACCCAGTACTTC. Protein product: CASSSGLDRETQYF.

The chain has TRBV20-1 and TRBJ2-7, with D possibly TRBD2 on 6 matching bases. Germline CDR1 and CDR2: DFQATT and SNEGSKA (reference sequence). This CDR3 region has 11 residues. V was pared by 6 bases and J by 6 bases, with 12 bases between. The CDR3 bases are TGCAGTGCCGGGAGTAGCTCCGAGCAGTACTTC. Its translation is CSAGSSSEQYF.

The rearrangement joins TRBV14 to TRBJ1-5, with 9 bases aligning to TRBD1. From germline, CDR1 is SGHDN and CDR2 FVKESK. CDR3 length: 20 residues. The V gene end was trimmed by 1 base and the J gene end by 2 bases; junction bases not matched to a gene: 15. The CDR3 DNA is TGTGCCAGCAGCCAAGTCAACTGCCGGGACAGGGAAGACGGCAATCAGCCCCAGCATTTT. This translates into CASSQVNCRDREDGNQPQHF. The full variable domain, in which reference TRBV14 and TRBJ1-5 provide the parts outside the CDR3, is EAGVTQFPSHSVIEKGQTVTLRCDPISGHDNLYWYRRVMGKEIKFLLHFVKESKQDESGMPNNRFLAERTGGTYSTLKVQPAELEDSGVYFCASSQVNCRDREDGNQPQHFGDGTRLSIL.

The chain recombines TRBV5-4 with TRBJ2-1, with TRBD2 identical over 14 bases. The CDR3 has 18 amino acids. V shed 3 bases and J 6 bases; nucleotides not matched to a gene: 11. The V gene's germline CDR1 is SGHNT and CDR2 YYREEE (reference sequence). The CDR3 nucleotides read TGTGCCAGCAGCTCGTCCGGGACTAGCGGGAGTAATTTCAATGAGCAGTTCTTC. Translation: CASSSSGTSGSNFNEQFF.

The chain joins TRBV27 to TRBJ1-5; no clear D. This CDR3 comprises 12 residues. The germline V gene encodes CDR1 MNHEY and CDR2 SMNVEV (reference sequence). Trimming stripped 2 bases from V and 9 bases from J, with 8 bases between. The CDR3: CASSLPGLPQHF. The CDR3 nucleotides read TGTGCCAGCAGTTTACCGGGTCTGCCCCAGCATTTT.

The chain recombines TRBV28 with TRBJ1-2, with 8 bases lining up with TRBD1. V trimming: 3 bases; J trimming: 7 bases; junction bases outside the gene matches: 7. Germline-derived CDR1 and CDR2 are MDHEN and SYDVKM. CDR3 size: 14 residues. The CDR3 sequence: CASSLAQGARGYTF. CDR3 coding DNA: TGTGCCAGCAGTTTGGCGCAGGGGGCGCGTGGCTACACCTTC.

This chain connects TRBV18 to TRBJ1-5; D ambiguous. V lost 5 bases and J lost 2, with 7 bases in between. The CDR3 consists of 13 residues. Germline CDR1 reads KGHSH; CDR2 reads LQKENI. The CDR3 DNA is TGTGCCAGCTCAGAACAGCGCAATCAGCCCCAGCATTTT. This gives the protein CASSEQRNQPQHF.

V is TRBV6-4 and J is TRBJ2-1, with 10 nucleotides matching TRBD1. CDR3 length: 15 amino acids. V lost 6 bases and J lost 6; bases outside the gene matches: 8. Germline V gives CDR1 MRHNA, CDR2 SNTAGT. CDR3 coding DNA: TGTGCCAGCAGGAGGGAGGGACAGGGGTCCAATGAGCAGTTCTTC. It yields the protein CASRREGQGSNEQFF.

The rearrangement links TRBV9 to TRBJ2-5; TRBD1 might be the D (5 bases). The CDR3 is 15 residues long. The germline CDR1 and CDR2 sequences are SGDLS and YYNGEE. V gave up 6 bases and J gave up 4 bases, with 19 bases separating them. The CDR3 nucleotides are TGTGCCAGCACACCTTCCGGTCAGGGTCCAGAGACCCAGTACTTC. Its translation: CASTPSGQGPETQYF.

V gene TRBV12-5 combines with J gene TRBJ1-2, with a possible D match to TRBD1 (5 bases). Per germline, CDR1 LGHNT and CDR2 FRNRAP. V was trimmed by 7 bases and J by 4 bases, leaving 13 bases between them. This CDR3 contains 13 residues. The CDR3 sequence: CASAQGSGYGYTF. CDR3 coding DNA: TGTGCTAGTGCCCAGGGCTCTGGCTATGGCTACACCTTC.

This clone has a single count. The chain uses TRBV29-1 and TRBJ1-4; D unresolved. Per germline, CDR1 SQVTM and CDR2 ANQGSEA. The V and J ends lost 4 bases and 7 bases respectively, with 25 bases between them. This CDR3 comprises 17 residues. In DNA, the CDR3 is TGCAGCGTTGTCGGGTTAGGCAGTTCTGGATCGGGTGAAAAACTGTTTTTT. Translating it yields CSVVGLGSSGSGEKLFF.

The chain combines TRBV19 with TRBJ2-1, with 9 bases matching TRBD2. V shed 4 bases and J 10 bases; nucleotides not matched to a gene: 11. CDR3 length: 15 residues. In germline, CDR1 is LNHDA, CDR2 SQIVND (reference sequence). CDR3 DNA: TGTGCCAGTAGTAATATTAGCGGGAGTATAGGAGAGCAGTTCTTC. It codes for CASSNISGSIGEQFF.

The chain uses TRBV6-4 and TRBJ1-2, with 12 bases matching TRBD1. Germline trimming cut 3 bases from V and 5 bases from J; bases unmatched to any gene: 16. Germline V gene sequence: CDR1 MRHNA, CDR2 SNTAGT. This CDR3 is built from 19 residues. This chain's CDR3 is CASSESPGTGGFGAYGYTF. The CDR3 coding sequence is TGTGCCAGCAGTGAATCCCCCGGGACAGGGGGCTTCGGGGCTTATGGCTACACCTTC.

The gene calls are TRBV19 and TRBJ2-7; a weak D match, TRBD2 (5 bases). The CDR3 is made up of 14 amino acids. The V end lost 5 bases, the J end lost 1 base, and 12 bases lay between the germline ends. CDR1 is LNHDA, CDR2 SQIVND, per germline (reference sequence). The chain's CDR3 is CASSPNRGSYEQYF. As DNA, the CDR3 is TGTGCCAGTAGTCCTAACCGGGGATCCTACGAGCAGTACTTC.